The 13 T cell receptor beta chains in this list originate from one sample, sequenced in a study of control samples from healthy donors and cancer patients (dated by TCRdb to the early 2020s). Library preparation used the immunoSEQ multiplex PCR assay. Drawn from immuneACCESS, this table holds only the in-frame rearrangements with V and J called that TCRdb kept. Clones are partly lost; checked studies trace under half to an unresolved V gene and leave the rest unexplained. The sample has about 42,000 clones on record, over 65% of them singletons. The top ten hold over 45% of the sample. The sequenced sample consisted of blood. Receptors were obtained from a man in his sixties in good health.

V is TRBV7-6 and J is TRBJ1-4, with 7 positions matching TRBD1. The CDR3 runs 16 residues. Germline V gene sequence: CDR1 SGHVS, CDR2 FNYEAQ. The V segment lost 5 bases and the J segment 1 base; nucleotides outside the gene matches: 7. DNA for the CDR3: TGTGCCAGCAGCCCAACTCACAGGGGAACTAATGAAAAACTGTTTTTT. It translates to CASSPTHRGTNEKLFF.

This clone was recorded a few times. This chain uses TRBV3-1 (or the pseudogene TRBV3-2) with TRBJ2-7; 12 bases fit TRBD2. This CDR3 is built from 15 residues. With 4 bases clipped from V and 4 bases from J, the junction kept 5 bases outside the gene matches. Germline loops: CDR1 LGHDT, CDR2 YNNKEL (reference sequence). Here the CDR3 reads CASSLGTSGSYEQYF. CDR3 bases: TGTGCCAGCAGCCTGGGGACTAGCGGGTCGTACGAGCAGTACTTC.

This chain uses TRBV5-1 with TRBJ2-1; no definite D call. The CDR3 is 12 residues long. Trimming left V 4 bases short and J 10 bases short, with 12 bases between. CDR1 and CDR2 from the germline V gene are SGHRS and YFSETQ. The CDR3 region is CASSLGYSEQFF. The CDR3 DNA reads TGCGCCAGCAGCCTGGGATACTCCGAGCAGTTCTTC.

The chain employs TRBV7-8 and TRBJ2-7; 10 positions agree with TRBD2. With V trimmed by 1 base and J by 0 bases, 6 bases remained unmatched. The length of the CDR3 is 17 residues. Germline V CDR1 and CDR2: SGHVS, FQNEAQ. CDR3 residues: CASSLDTSGTHSYEQYF. DNA of the CDR3: TGTGCCAGCAGCTTAGATACTAGCGGGACCCACTCCTACGAGCAGTACTTC.

This clone came up a few times. Distinct nucleotide sequences in the sample also encode this CDR3. The chain recombines TRBV6-5 with TRBJ1-1; D is perhaps TRBD1 (6 bases). Trimming took off 0 bases at V and 3 bases at J, with 11 bases between the two ends. CDR3 length: 15 residues. Germline CDR1 reads MNHEY; CDR2 reads SVGAGI. The CDR3 is CASSYSGRGDTEAFF. In DNA form, the CDR3 reads TGTGCCAGCAGTTACTCGGGCAGGGGCGACACTGAAGCTTTCTTT.

The V and J genes are TRBV27 and TRBJ2-1; tentatively, D is TRBD1 or TRBD2 (5 bases each). CDR3 size: 13 residues. Germline V gene sequence: CDR1 MNHEY, CDR2 SMNVEV (reference sequence). V lost 2 bases to trimming and J lost 6 bases, with 8 bases between them. CDR3 bases: TGTGCCAGCAGTTTAGGGACGCGCAATGAGCAGTTCTTC. Protein: CASSLGTRNEQFF.

This chain uses TRBV5-1 with TRBJ2-7, with 10 bases that match TRBD1. Unmatched junction bases numbered 3, after V lost 7 bases and J lost 2 bases. The CDR3 has 13 residues. The germline gives CDR1 SGHRS, CDR2 YFSETQ. The CDR3 here is CASHGQGAYEQYF. CDR3 nucleotide sequence: TGCGCCAGCCATGGACAGGGGGCCTACGAGCAGTACTTC.

A single count supports this clone. J is TRBJ2-5 and V is TRBV7-9, with D perhaps assigned TRBD1 or TRBD2 (5 bases each). Germline lookup yields CDR1 SEHNR and CDR2 FQNEAQ (reference sequence). V was clipped by 1 base and J by 8 bases, with 11 bases between them. The CDR3 is 13 residues long. CDR3 sequence (DNA): TGTGCCAGCAGCTTAGTGGAGAGGGGCACCCAGTACTTC. It specifies CASSLVERGTQYF.

The gene calls are TRBV5-1 and TRBJ2-3; D possibly corresponds to TRBD2 (5 bases). Trimming removed 1 base from V and 2 bases from J, with 14 bases in between. The CDR3 has 16 residues. The germline V gene encodes CDR1 SGHRS and CDR2 YFSETQ. The CDR3 DNA reads as TGCGCCAGCAGCTTGAACGCGGGTAGCCCCACAGATACGCAGTATTTT. Its protein is CASSLNAGSPTDTQYF.

The chain carries TRBV29-1 and TRBJ1-2; D is possibly TRBD1 (5 bases). The CDR3 spans 13 residues. V lost 6 bases and J 1 base, leaving 12 bases between the germline ends. Germline assignment: CDR1 SQVTM and CDR2 ANQGSEA. Here the CDR3 DNA reads TGCAGCGTAAACTTTCAGGGTAACTATGGCTACACCTTC. Protein sequence: CSVNFQGNYGYTF.

This clone showed up just a few times. The CDR3 DNA is TGTGCCAGCAGTTACTGGGACAGCGGACCGAGTAGGGAGCAGTACTTC. Amino acids: CASSYWDSGPSREQYF. The V call is TRBV6-2 or TRBV6-3, the J call TRBJ2-7; 7 bases match TRBD1. The V segment lost 1 base and the J segment 7 bases; nucleotides outside the gene matches: 13. The CDR3 is 16 residues long. Per the germline V gene, CDR1 is MNHEY and CDR2 is SVGEGT.

The chain recombines TRBV5-1 with TRBJ2-3; TRBD2 matches 7 bases. Germline assignment: CDR1 SGHRS and CDR2 YFSETQ. V shed 7 bases and J 1 base; nucleotides not matched to a gene: 3. The CDR3 is 13 residues long. CDR3 DNA sequence: TGCGCCAGCGGGAGGGGAGGCACAGATACGCAGTATTTT. Its translation: CASGRGGTDTQYF.

This clone was counted a single time. The chain combines TRBV28 with TRBJ1-1; the D gene is possibly TRBD1 (5 bases). The CDR3 runs 15 residues. Germline CDR1 reads MDHEN; CDR2 reads SYDVKM. V lost 7 bases and J 4 bases, leaving 19 bases between the germline ends. The CDR3: CASNRASGGTTEAFF. The CDR3 coding sequence is TGTGCCAGCAATCGGGCCTCCGGGGGGACCACTGAAGCTTTCTTT. The complete variable domain, with remaining parts taken from reference TRBV28 and TRBJ1-1, reads DVKVTQSSRYLVKRTGEKVFLECVQDMDHENMFWYRQDPGLGLRLIYFSYDVKMKEKGDIPEGYSVSREKKERFSLILESASTNQTSMYLCASNRASGGTTEAFFGQGTRLTVV.